These 5 T cell receptor beta chains came from one sample sequenced in a study of T cells in localized non-small cell lung cancer. Using immunoSEQ multiplex PCR, the repertoire was profiled, and TCRdb retains in-frame clones only, with some absent. The sample holds about 2,800 clones, around a quarter seen once. This material consisted of lung tumor tissue, taken before any cancer treatment. These TCRs come from a female donor older than 55 with stage III lung adenocarcinoma.

This clone was found a few times. The CDR3 DNA reads TGTGCCAGCAGCTGGGAGACTAGCGGGAGAACCGGGGAGCTGTTTTTT. Protein sequence: CASSWETSGRTGELFF. This sequence joins TRBV11-3 and TRBJ2-2; TRBD2 aligns across 12 bases. V shed 4 bases and J 5 bases; nucleotides not matched to a gene: 5. The CDR3 has 16 residues. Germline V gene lookup returns CDR1 SGHNT and CDR2 YENEEA.

This chain joins TRBV29-1 and TRBJ2-1; possibly TRBD2 for D (6 bases). Per germline, CDR1 SQVTM and CDR2 ANQGSEA. The CDR3 covers 13 residues. V gave up 7 bases and J gave up 9 bases, with 19 bases separating them. CDR3 DNA sequence: TGCAGCGGAACTGGGACCCCGCGGGGTGAGCAGTTCTTC. This translates into CSGTGTPRGEQFF.

V and J are TRBV11-3 and TRBJ1-4, with a weak D call TRBD1 (5 bases). The CDR3 has 14 residues. The germline V and J ends were trimmed by 5 bases and 7 bases, with 14 bases remaining between them. The germline V gene has CDR1 SGHNT and CDR2 YENEEA. The CDR3 DNA reads as TGTGCCAGCAGCCATGGGGCCGGAGGTGAAAAACTGTTTTTT. The encoded protein is CASSHGAGGEKLFF.

In its sample, this clone was seen a few times. V is TRBV11-3 and J is TRBJ2-1; the match to TRBD2 covers 9 bases. After removal of 2 bases from V and 6 bases from J, the junction contained 5 bases not matched to a gene. The CDR3 length is 15 residues. CDR1 is SGHNT and CDR2 is YENEEA in the germline V gene. This CDR3 is CASSLMASGVNEQFF. As DNA, the CDR3 is TGTGCCAGCAGCTTAATGGCTAGCGGGGTCAATGAGCAGTTCTTC.

This chain connects TRBV7-6 to TRBJ1-4, with a weak D call TRBD1 (6 bases). The V end was cut by 1 base, the J end by 0 bases, with 6 bases between. Germline CDR1 SGHVS, CDR2 FNYEAQ. CDR3 length: 15 amino acids. In nucleotides, the CDR3 is TGTGCCAGCAGCTTAGACAGGGCAACTAATGAAAAACTGTTTTTT. It yields the protein CASSLDRATNEKLFF.